The rows below give T cell receptor beta chains drawn from one sample of a study of cytomegalovirus exposure and HLA in healthy donors. The table came from immunoSEQ multiplex PCR; TCRdb's copy has only in-frame clones and leaves some out. The data show 200,000 to 300,000 clones, with 75% to 90% seen just once and 1% to 1.5% held by the top ten. Sequenced material: PBMCs. These receptors all come from a woman between 25 and 40 years old in good health and CMV-seropositive. Each CDR3 is given with its conserved first and last residue. A D gene is named only where the DNA matches it firmly. Size tells how often a clone was seen (once, few, many) or the class of an expanded clone, and some rows leave it out.

D	J	V	size	DNA	CDR3
NA	TRBJ2-2	TRBV7-9	NA	TGTGCCAGCAGCTTCTATGACACCGGGGAGCTGTTTTTT	CASSFYDTGELFF
NA	TRBJ2-2	TRBV30	NA	TGTGCCTGGAGTCCTACGAACACCGGGGAGCTGTTTTTT	CAWSPTNTGELFF
NA	TRBJ1-2	TRBV7-9	once	TGTGCCAGCAGCGAACAGGGTTACGGCTACACCTTC	CASSEQGYGYTF
TRBD2	TRBJ2-7	TRBV7-2	once	TGTGCCAGCAGCAGCGAGCGGGAGGGAGAGCAGTACTTC	CASSSEREGEQYF
NA	TRBJ1-1	TRBV30	NA	TGTGCCTGGAGTGCCTATTCGGGCACTGAAGCTTTCTTT	CAWSAYSGTEAFF
TRBD1	TRBJ2-4	TRBV7-8	NA	TGTGCCAGCAGCTCAACTTCGGGACAGGGTTCGAAAAACATTCAGTACTTC	CASSSTSGQGSKNIQYF
NA	TRBJ2-2	TRBV7-6	NA	TGTGCCAGCAGCTTACGGCACCCACTAGCTCCCGACTTAAACACCGGGGAGCTGTTTTTT	CASSLRHPLAPDLNTGELFF
TRBD2	TRBJ2-1	TRBV5-1	NA	TGCGCCAGCAGCTTGGTAGCGGGAGTAGATAATGAGCAGTTCTTC	CASSLVAGVDNEQFF
TRBD1	TRBJ1-2	TRBV6-6	NA	TGTGCCAGCCGCTCCGCGGGACAGGGACTCTACACCTTC	CASRSAGQGLYTF
NA	TRBJ2-7	TRBV18	NA	TGTGCCAGCTCACCCGCCTACGGGACATCCTACGAGCAGTACTTC	CASSPAYGTSYEQYF
TRBD2	TRBJ2-7	TRBV5-4	NA	TGTGCCAGCAGCCCGGGAGGGCGGGAGGGCCAATCCGAGCAGTACTTC	CASSPGGREGQSEQYF
TRBD2	TRBJ2-7	TRBV4-2	NA	TGTGCCAGCAGCTCTCGGACTAGCGACGAGCAGTACTTC	CASSSRTSDEQYF
TRBD1	TRBJ2-7	TRBV5-1	NA	TGCGCCAGCAGCTGGAACAGGGGGCCGGGGGAGCAGTACTTC	CASSWNRGPGEQYF
NA	TRBJ2-1	TRBV27	NA	TGTGCCAGCCATTTCGCCGGGAGCACCGATGAGCAGTTCTTC	CASHFAGSTDEQFF
TRBD2	TRBJ2-1	TRBV27	NA	TGTGCCAGCAGTCCCCCGGGACTAGCGGAGTATAATGAGCAGTTCTTC	CASSPPGLAEYNEQFF
NA	TRBJ2-7	TRBV6-1	NA	TGTGCCAGCAGTGAAGTAGACGAGCAGTACTTC	CASSEVDEQYF
TRBD1	TRBJ1-4	TRBV7-8	NA	TGTGCCAGCAGCTTAGAGGCCAGGGGGAATGAAAAACTGTTTTTT	CASSLEARGNEKLFF